This entry describes one T cell receptor (beta chain). Its target antigen remains unknown. Library prep was done by the immunoSEQ multiplex PCR assay. The multiplex PCR relied on a mix of 60 forward primers for TCR Vbeta segments and 13 reverse primers for TCR Jbeta segments. Amplification of the CDR3 region of rearranged TCR beta genes was performed with a multiplex PCR assay on genomic DNA. The amplified TCR beta libraries were sequenced on the Illumina HiSeq System as 87-base-pair reads. The published analysis was carried out like this. A later analysis tallied some 79 million unique TCR beta chains across the 666 repertoires, and roughly 11 million of those chains were shared by two or more donors. A nearest-neighbor algorithm error-corrected the raw reads and collapsed the reads into unique sequences, merging closely related sequences to remove PCR and sequencing errors. Alignment of CDR3 sequences to IMGT reference sequences was used to assign V, D and J gene segments. For a sequence to be retained, at least a six-nucleotide match to both a V gene segment and a J gene segment was required. A rearrangement was called productive if the CDR3 had no stop codons and remained in frame with V and J, and every other rearrangement was called non-productive. CDR3 was defined by IMGT convention, running from the second conserved V-encoded cysteine to the conserved J-encoded phenylalanine. The earlier analysis of 587 of the donors excluded sequences that lacked an unambiguous match to a single V gene segment. An earlier analysis of some 500 of the donors classified V segments as functional when productive rearrangements were above 56.7% and as segregating when the standard deviation between donors was above 5%. A statistical classification framework was built for diagnosing cytomegalovirus status from the catalog of TCR beta chain sequences. In a later analysis, V and J genes were assigned by comparing TCR nucleotide sequences against IMGT/GENE-DB human TR gene sequences. Using the TCRdist pipeline, a later analysis assigned CDR3 sequences along with most-parsimonious VDJ recombination scenarios. In a later analysis, each TCR beta chain was defined by its CDR3 amino acid sequence together with its V-gene family, and reads without a unique V-gene family were excluded. A later analysis removed 500 to 650 highly shared, low-generation-probability nucleotide sequences to deal with suspected cross-contamination and a sequencing artifact. A later analysis calculated a clonal expansion index for each public chain from normalized within-repertoire ranks of inferred template counts. A later analysis computed generation probabilities with a VDJ recombination model fitted to out-of-frame rearrangements, and checked the results against IGoR. A later analysis scored TCR-TCR, TCR-HLA and TCR-CMV co-occurrence with hypergeometric tests, applying a repertoire-size bias correction to TCR pairs. False discovery rates were estimated in a later analysis by permuting HLA or CMV assignments 20 times. In a later analysis, co-occurring TCRs were grouped using DBSCAN, with TCRdist sequence similarity added in when clustering inside HLA-allele-positive subsets. Co-occurrence clustering excluded repertoires with fewer than 30,000 or more than 120,000 public chains, plus five with anomalous nucleotide sharing. Sourced from immuneACCESS, this table was stored by TCRdb with only in-frame sequences that have V and J called. A share of the clones is absent; for the studies checked, an unresolved V gene accounts for under half, and the remainder has no known explanation. From that table come the V and J calls and clone size; the DNA was used to work out D and trimming. The sample has 50,000 to 70,000 clones on record. The ten largest clones add up to 3.5% to 4.5% of the sample.

This record comes from a study of cytomegalovirus exposure and HLA in healthy donors (dated by TCRdb to 2016 to 2017). Regarding the study in general: An earlier analysis of approximately 590 of the donors reported about 290 Gb of sequence data and some 120 million unique TCR beta sequences from 190 million or so T cells. Alongside the repertoire data, information on donor age, sex, ethnicity and CMV serostatus was compiled. Every discovery cohort repertoire had been produced on one sequencing platform. The number of donors typed differed by locus, with roughly 629-640 for A, B, C, DRB1 and DQB1, over 500 for DQA1, approximately 570 for DPA1, and some 470 for DPB1. The study aimed to test whether cataloging public T cell receptors could reveal signatures of past pathogen exposure. The study used immunosequencing to profile the T cell repertoires of some 600 subjects and linked those repertoires to cytomegalovirus serostatus. A later analysis re-analyzed previously published TCR beta repertoires from roughly 690 donors and added high-resolution HLA genotyping to study TCR occurrence patterns. Approximately 300 gigabases of sequencing data and approximately 91 million unique TCR sequences made up an early release that covered approximately 700 HLA-typed donors. A separate validation cohort of 100 to 150 different subjects was used in addition to the 666-subject first cohort. On average, approximately 250,000 unique TCR beta nucleotide sequences were sequenced per donor among several hundred genotyped donors of the cohort, with about 17% of those sequences being non-productive. High-throughput TCR immunosequencing, statistical association of individual TCRs with disease status, and machine learning were combined to predict cytomegalovirus infection status. The genetic ancestry cluster associated with self-reported Caucasian donors included 81% of the 398 genotyped donors. In an earlier analysis of 550 to 700 of the donors, high-throughput TCR beta sequencing was used to judge whether each TCR beta V gene segment behaved as functional or pseudogenic. In the later analysis, no new phenotypic data were used to find candidate immune exposures; instead, reliance was placed on TCR beta sequences and their occurrence across donors. Genome-wide SNP genotypes for about 65% of the 666 donors were used in a later genetic analysis, which treated that subset as a discovery cohort. Class I and class II HLA loci were covered by the typing at four-digit resolution. Because of strong linkage in the cohort, roughly five DR-DQ haplotypes were treated as single units for association and clustering.

The cohort consisted of 600 or so healthy bone marrow donors. At the time of sampling, every cohort member was nominally healthy, though immune exposures that went unrecorded were likely present. The donor was CMV seronegative and belonged to the group of 352 seronegative cohort members. A peripheral blood sample was provided by each donor, and peripheral blood mononuclear cells were used for TCR beta sequencing. Genomic DNA was extracted from the blood cell samples with the Qiagen DNeasy Blood Extraction Kit. From a lookup of the germline V gene (reference sequence), CDR1 and CDR2 are GTSNPN and SVGIG. The CDR3, cysteine through phenylalanine, is 13 amino acids long. Of the read, only the CDR3 DNA is kept; its 39 bases are in frame from base 1. The junction shows trimming of 5 bases on V and 3 bases on J, plus 12 bases between the germline ends. Summary of the overall study and its limitations: Immune exposure information for the cohort was limited to CMV serostatus. The classifier was reported to diagnose cytomegalovirus status with high specificity and sensitivity in both the original cohort and the validation cohort. Most TCR sequences were observed very rarely across donors, whereas some public TCRs were present in many individuals. According to a later analysis, TCR association rates differed among HLA loci, with DRB1 alleles showing the most associated TCRs and HLA-C alleles showing the fewest. A group of highly shared sequence variants was considered likely to be a technical artifact of the sequencing pipeline. In a later genetic analysis, fewer N-insertions in productive TCRs were reported among donors in an Asian-associated ancestry cluster than the roughly 700-donor mean. In an earlier analysis of roughly 560 of the donors, most TCR beta V segments were observed in productive rearrangements about 90% or about 30% of the time, broadly matching IMGT annotations. According to the authors, the approach could potentially be generalized to other disease states and immunological phenotypes. HLA typing was unavailable for some donors at each locus, so association tests used only the typed subset. Most CMV-associated TCR beta chains appeared to be HLA-restricted in a later analysis, and the HLA associations seemed to be driven largely by CMV exposure. At a false discovery rate of 0.05, a later analysis linked under 20,000 TCR beta sequences to specific HLA alleles. V-gene and J-gene trimming of TCR beta chains was associated with a missense DCLRE1C variant in a later genetic analysis, and the association was replicated in an independent cohort. Strong co-occurrence of HLA alleles, especially DR and DQ, made assigning TCR associations to individual alleles difficult. Roughly uniform sequencing depth across donors was assumed in presence/absence analyses, although this assumption may not hold. A further reported finding was that TCR beta sequences accurately predicted the HLA-A and HLA-B alleles for most subjects in the first cohort. In a later analysis, HLA-associated TCR beta chains showed more clonal expansion and lower generation probabilities than non-associated chains that were equally common. The study gave a list of under 200 TCR beta chains associated with cytomegalovirus. Several of the top co-occurrence clusters appeared to be linked to parvovirus B19, influenza, CMV and Epstein-Barr virus, according to a later analysis. Three of the identified cytomegalovirus-associated TCR beta chains were confirmed in vitro to be specific for cytomegalovirus antigens. The earlier analysis of a few hundred of the donors excluded seventeen rarely observed V segments, including chromosome 9 orphons, because counts were too low. Correlated functional status among segregating V segments might reflect linkage disequilibrium, but an unknown experimental factor could not be ruled out. Some IMGT-functional V segments, including TRBV6-2 and TRBV6-3, could not be distinguished by the 87-base-pair reads and were therefore excluded. In this cohort, only TCR beta chains were sequenced, and detectable features were limited by the absence of alpha or paired-chain data.

This TCR was recovered from a male donor in good health and CMV-seronegative. The sequence joins TRBV30 to TRBJ2-3, with no D gene named confidently. Sample: PBMCs. The CDR3 protein sequence reads: CAWGAQPTDTQYF. The nucleotide sequence reads as follows: TGTGCCTGGGGAGCTCAGCCTACAGATACGCAGTATTTT.